This TCR beta chain was recovered during a study of CD8 T cells in Susac syndrome. There are a few counts of this clonotype. Blood CD8+ and CD4+ T cells underwent high-throughput TCR beta sequencing. CDR1 is SQVTM and CDR2 is ANQGSEA in the germline V gene. This CDR3 has 14 residues. Trimming took 4 bases from V and 0 from J; bases not matched to a gene: 3. When the RNA was reverse transcribed, random hexamers were used with an input of about 0.5 to 1 ug. The authors amplified TCR beta CDR3 across 54 Vbeta and 13 Jbeta using immunoSEQ multiplex PCR. From the immunoSEQ multiplex PCR reads, TCRdb called clonotypes with MiXCR, one entry per CDR3 protein. The repertoire holds 110,000 or so distinct CDR3 sequences, 80% to 95% seen once, with roughly 0.15% in the top ten.

This sequence was found in a human donor in good health. This rearrangement joins TRBV29-1 to TRBJ2-7; 10 bases align to TRBD1. Input material: CD4+ T cells from PBMCs. The chain's CDR3 is CSVGGQGNSYEQYF. DNA of the CDR3: TGCAGCGTTGGGGGACAGGGGAACTCCTACGAGCAGTACTTC.